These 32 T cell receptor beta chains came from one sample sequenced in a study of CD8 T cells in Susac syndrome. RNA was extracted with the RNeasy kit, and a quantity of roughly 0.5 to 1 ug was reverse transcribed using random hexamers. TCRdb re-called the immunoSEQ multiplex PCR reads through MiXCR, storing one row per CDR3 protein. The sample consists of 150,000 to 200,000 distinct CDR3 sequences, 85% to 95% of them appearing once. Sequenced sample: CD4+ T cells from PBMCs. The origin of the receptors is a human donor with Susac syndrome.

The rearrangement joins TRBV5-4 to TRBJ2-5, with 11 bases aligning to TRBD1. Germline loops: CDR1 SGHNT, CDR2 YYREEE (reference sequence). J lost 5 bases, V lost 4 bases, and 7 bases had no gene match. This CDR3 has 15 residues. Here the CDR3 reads CASSAMDRGRETQYF. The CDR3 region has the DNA TGTGCCAGCAGCGCAATGGACAGGGGGCGGGAGACCCAGTACTTC.

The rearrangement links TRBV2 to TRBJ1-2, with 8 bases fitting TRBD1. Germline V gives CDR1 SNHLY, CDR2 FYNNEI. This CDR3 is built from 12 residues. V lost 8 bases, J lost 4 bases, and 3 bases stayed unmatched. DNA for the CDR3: TGTGCCAGCCGACAGGGGAGCTATGGCTACACCTTC. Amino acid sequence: CASRQGSYGYTF. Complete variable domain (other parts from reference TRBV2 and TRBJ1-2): EPEVTQTPSHQVTQMGQEVILRCVPISNHLYFYWYRQILGQKVEFLVSFYNNEISEKSEIFDDQFSVERPDGSNFTLKIRSTKLEDSAMYFCASRQGSYGYTFGSGTRLTVV.

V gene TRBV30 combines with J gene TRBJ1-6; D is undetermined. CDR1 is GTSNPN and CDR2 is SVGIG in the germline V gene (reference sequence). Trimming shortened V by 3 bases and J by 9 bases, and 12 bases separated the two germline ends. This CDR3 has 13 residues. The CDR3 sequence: CAWSAPATSPLHF. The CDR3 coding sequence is TGTGCCTGGAGCGCGCCAGCAACTTCACCCCTCCACTTT.

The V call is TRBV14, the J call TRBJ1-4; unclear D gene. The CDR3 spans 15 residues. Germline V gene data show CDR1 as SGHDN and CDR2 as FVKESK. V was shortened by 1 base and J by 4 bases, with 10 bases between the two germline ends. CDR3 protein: CASSQGFSFNEKLFF. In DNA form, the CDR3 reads TGTGCCAGCAGCCAAGGATTCTCCTTTAATGAAAAACTGTTTTTT. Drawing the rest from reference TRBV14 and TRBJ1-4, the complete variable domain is EAGVTQFPSHSVIEKGQTVTLRCDPISGHDNLYWYRRVMGKEIKFLLHFVKESKQDESGMPNNRFLAERTGGTYSTLKVQPAELEDSGVYFCASSQGFSFNEKLFFGSGTQLSVL.

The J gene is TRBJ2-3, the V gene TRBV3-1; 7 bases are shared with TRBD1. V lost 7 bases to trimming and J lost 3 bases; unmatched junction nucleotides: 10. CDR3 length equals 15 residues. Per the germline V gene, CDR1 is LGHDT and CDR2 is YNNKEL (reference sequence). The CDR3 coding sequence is TGTGCCAGCATGCGACAGGGAGCTAGGACAGATACGCAGTATTTT. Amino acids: CASMRQGARTDTQYF.

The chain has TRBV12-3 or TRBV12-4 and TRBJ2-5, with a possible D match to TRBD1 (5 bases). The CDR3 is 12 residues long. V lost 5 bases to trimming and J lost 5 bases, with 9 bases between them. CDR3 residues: CASSVQEETQYF. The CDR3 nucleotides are TGTGCCAGCAGTGTACAGGAGGAGACCCAGTACTTC.

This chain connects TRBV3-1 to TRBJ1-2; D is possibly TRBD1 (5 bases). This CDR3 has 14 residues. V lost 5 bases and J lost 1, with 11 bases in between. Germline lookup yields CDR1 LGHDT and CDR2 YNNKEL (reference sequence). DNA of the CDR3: TGTGCCAGCAGCACAGGTGCGATTAACTATGGCTACACCTTC. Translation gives CASSTGAINYGYTF.

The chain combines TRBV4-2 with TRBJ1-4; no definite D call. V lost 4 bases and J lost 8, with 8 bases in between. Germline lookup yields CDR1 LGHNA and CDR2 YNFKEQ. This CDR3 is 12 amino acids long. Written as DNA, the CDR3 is TGTGCCAGCAGCCGGGTGGAGGAAAAACTGTTTTTT. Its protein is CASSRVEEKLFF.

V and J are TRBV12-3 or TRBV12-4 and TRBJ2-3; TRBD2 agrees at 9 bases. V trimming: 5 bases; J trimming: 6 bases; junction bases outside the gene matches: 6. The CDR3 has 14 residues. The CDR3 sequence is CASSPGTSQDTQYF. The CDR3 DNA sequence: TGTGCCAGCAGTCCCGGGACTAGCCAGGATACGCAGTATTTT.

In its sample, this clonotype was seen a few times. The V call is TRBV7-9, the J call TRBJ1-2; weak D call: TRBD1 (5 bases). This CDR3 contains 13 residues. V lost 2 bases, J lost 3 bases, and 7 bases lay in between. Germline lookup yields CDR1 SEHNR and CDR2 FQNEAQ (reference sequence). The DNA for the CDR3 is TGTGCCAGCAGCTTACAGGGTGACTATGGCTACACCTTC. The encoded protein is CASSLQGDYGYTF. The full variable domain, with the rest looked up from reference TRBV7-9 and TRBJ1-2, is DTGVSQNPRHKITKRGQNVTFRCDPISEHNRLYWYRQTLGQGPEFLTYFQNEAQLEKSRLLSDRFSAERPKGSFSTLEIQRTEQGDSAMYLCASSLQGDYGYTFGSGTRLTVV.

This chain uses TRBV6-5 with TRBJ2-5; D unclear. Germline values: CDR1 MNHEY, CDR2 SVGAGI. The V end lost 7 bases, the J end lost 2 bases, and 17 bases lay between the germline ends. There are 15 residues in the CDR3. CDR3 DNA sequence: TGTGCCAGCACCCTAAGGACCCGCCTTCAAGAGACCCAGTACTTC. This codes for CASTLRTRLQETQYF.

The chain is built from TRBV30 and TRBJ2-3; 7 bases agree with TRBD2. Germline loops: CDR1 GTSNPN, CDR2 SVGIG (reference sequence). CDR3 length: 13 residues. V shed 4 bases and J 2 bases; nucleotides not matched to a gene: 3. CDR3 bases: TGTGCCTGGACAGCGGGGTCCACAGATACGCAGTATTTT. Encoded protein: CAWTAGSTDTQYF. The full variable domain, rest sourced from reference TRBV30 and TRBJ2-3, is SQTIHQWPATLVQPVGSPLSLECTVEGTSNPNLYWYRQAAGRGLQLLFYSVGIGQISSEVPQNLSASRPQDRQFILSSKKLLLSDSGFYLCAWTAGSTDTQYFGPGTRLTVL.

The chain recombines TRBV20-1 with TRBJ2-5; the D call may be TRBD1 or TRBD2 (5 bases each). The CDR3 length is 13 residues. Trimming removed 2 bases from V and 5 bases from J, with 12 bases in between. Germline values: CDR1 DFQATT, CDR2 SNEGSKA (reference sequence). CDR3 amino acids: CSARKRGGETQYF. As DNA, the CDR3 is TGCAGTGCTAGAAAACGGGGCGGGGAGACCCAGTACTTC.

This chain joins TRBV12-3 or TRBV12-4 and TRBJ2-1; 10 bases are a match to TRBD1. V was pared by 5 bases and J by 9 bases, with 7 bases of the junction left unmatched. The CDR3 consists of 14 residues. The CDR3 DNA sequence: TGTGCCAGCAGTGACAGGGGGCGCGGTCCTGAGCAGTTCTTC. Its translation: CASSDRGRGPEQFF.

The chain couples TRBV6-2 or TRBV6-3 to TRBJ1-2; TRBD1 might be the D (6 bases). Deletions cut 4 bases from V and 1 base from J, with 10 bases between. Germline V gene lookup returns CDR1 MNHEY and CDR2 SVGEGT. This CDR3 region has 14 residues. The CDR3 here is CASSSGQRNYGYTF. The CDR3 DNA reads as TGTGCCAGCAGTTCCGGACAGCGTAACTATGGCTACACCTTC.

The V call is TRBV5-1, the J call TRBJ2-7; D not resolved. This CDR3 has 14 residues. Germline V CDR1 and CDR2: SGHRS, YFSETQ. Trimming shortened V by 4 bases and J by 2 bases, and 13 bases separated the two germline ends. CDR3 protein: CASSPGQTPYEQYF. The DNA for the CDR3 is TGCGCCAGCAGCCCTGGGCAGACTCCCTACGAGCAGTACTTC.

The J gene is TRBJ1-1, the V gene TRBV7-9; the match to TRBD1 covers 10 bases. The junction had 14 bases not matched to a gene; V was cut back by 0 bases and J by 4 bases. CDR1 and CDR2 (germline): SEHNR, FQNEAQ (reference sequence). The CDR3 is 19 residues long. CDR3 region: CASSLATGTGATEGTEAFF. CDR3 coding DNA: TGTGCCAGCAGCTTAGCGACCGGGACAGGGGCGACCGAGGGCACTGAAGCTTTCTTT.

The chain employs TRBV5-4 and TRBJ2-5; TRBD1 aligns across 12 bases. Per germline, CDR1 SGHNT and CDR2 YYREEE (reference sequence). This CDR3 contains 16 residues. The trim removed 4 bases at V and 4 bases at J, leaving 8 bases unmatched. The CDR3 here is CASSTRDRGRGETQYF. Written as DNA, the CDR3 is TGTGCCAGCAGCACCAGGGACAGGGGGCGTGGAGAGACCCAGTACTTC.

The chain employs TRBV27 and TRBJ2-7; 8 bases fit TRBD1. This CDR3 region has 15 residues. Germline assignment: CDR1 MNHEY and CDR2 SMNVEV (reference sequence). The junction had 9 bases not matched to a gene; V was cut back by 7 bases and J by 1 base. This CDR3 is CASMRGQGASYEQYF. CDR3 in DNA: TGTGCCAGCATGCGTGGACAGGGCGCTTCCTACGAGCAGTACTTC.

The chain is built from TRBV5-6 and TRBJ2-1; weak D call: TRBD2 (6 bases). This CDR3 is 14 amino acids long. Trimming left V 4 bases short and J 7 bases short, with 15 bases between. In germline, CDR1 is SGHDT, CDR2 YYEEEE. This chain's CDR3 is CASSRWDFPNEQFF. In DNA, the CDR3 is TGTGCCAGCAGCCGTTGGGACTTCCCTAATGAGCAGTTCTTC.

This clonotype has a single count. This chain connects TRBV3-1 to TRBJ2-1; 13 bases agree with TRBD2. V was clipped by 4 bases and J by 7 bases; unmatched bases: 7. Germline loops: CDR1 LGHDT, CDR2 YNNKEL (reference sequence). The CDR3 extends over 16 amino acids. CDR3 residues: CASSPRLAGGSNEQFF. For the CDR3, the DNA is TGTGCCAGCAGCCCTCGACTAGCGGGGGGATCGAATGAGCAGTTCTTC.

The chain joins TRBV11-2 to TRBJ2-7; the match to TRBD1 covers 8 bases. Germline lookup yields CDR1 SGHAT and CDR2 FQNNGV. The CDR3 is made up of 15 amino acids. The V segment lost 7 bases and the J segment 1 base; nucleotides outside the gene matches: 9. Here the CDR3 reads CASTTWRTGSYEQYF. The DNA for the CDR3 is TGTGCCAGCACCACTTGGAGGACAGGGTCCTACGAGCAGTACTTC.

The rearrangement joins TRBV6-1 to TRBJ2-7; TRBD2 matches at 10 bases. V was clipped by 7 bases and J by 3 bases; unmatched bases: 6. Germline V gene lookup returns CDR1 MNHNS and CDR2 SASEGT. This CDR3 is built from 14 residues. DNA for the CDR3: TGTGCCAGCACCGTAGCGGGGGGCGACTACGAGCAGTACTTC. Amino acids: CASTVAGGDYEQYF.

The CDR3 is CASSQGGQGVDGANVLTF. CDR3 nucleotide sequence: TGTGCCAGCAGCCAAGGGGGACAGGGGGTTGATGGGGCCAACGTCCTGACTTTC. The chain uses TRBV4-2 and TRBJ2-6; 11 bases map to TRBD1. CDR3 size: 18 residues. Germline CDR1 and CDR2: LGHNA and YNFKEQ. Trimming took 1 base from V and 3 from J; bases not matched to a gene: 5.

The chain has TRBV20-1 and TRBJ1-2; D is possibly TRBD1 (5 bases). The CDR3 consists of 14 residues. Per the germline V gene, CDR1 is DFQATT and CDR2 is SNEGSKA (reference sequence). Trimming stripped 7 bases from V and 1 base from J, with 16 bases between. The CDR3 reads CSGPRGPDNYGYTF. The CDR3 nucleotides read TGCAGTGGACCCCGGGGACCGGATAACTATGGCTACACCTTC.

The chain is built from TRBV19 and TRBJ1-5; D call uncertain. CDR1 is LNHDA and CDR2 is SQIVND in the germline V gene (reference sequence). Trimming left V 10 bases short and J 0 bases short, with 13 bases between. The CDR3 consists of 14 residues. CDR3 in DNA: TGTGCCACCCGGACCGCTAATAGCAATCAGCCCCAGCATTTT. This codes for CATRTANSNQPQHF. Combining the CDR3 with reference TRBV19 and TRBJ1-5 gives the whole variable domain DGGITQSPKYLFRKEGQNVTLSCEQNLNHDAMYWYRQDPGQGLRLIYYSQIVNDFQKGDIAEGYSVSREKKESFPLTVTSAQKNPTAFYLCATRTANSNQPQHFGDGTRLSIL.

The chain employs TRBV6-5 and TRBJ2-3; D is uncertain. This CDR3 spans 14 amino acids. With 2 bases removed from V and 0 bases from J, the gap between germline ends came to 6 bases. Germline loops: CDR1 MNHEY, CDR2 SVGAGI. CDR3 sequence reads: CASSYKTSTDTQYF. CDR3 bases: TGTGCCAGCAGTTACAAGACTAGCACAGATACGCAGTATTTT.

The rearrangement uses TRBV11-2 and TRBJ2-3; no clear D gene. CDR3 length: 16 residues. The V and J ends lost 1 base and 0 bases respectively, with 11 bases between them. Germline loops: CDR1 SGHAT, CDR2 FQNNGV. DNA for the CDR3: TGTGCCAGCAGCTTAGTCCCGACCCGAAGCACAGATACGCAGTATTTT. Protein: CASSLVPTRSTDTQYF.

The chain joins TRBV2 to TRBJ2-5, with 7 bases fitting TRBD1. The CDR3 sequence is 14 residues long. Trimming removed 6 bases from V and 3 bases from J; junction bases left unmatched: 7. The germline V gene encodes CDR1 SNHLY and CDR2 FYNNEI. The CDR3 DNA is TGTGCCAGCAGCAAAATAACAGGGGAAGAGACCCAGTACTTC. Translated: CASSKITGEETQYF.

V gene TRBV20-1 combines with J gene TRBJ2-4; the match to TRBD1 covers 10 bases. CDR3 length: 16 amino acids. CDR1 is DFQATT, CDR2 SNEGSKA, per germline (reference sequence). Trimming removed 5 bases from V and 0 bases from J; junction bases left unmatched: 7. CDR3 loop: CSAPGQGKGAKNIQYF. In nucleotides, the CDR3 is TGCAGTGCTCCGGGACAGGGGAAAGGAGCCAAAAACATTCAGTACTTC.

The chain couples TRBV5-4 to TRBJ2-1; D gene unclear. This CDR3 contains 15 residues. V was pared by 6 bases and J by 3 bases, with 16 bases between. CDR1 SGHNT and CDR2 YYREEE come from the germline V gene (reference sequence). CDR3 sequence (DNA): TGTGCCAGCACGTCCGGGCCGAACGACTACAATGAGCAGTTCTTC. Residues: CASTSGPNDYNEQFF.

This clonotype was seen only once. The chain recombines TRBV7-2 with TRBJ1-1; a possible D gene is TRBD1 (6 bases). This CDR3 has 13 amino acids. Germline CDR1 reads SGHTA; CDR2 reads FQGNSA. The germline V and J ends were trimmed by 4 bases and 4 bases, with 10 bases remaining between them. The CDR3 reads CASSSQGSTEAFF. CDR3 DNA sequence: TGTGCCAGCAGCTCACAGGGTTCCACTGAAGCTTTCTTT.